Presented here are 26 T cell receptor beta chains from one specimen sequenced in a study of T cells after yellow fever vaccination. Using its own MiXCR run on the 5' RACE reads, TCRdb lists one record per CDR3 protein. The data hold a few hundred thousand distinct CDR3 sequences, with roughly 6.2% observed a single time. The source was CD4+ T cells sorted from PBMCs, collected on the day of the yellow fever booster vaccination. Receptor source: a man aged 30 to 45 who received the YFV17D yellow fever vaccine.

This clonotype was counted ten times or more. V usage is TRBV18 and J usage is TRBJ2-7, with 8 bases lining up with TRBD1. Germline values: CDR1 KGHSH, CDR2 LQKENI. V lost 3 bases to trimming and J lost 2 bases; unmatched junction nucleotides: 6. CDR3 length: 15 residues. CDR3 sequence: CASSPGQGAPYEQYF. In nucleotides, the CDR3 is TGTGCCAGCTCACCCGGCCAGGGGGCCCCCTACGAGCAGTACTTC.

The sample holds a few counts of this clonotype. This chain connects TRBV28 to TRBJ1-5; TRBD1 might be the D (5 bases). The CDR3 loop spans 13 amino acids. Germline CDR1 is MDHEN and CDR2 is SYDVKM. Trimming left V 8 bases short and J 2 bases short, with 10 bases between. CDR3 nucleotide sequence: TGTGCCAGCGAGGGGATAGGCAATCAGCCCCAGCATTTT. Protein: CASEGIGNQPQHF.

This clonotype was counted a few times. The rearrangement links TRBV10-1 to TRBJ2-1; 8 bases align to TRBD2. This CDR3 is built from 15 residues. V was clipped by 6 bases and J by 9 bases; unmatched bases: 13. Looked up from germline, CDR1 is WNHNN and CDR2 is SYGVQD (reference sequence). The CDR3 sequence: CASSAGLAGVSEQFF. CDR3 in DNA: TGCGCCAGCAGCGCGGGGCTAGCGGGCGTGAGTGAGCAGTTCTTC.

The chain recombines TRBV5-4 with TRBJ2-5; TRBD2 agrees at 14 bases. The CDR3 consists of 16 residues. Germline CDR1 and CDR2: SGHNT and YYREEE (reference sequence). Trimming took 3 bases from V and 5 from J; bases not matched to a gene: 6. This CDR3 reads CASSSGLAGGVETQYF. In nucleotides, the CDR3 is TGTGCCAGCAGCTCCGGACTAGCGGGAGGAGTTGAGACCCAGTACTTC.

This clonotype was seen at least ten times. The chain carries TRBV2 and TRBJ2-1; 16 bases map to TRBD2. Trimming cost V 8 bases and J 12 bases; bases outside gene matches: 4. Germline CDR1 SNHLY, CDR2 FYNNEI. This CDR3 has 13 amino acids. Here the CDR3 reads CASGGLAGGGQFF. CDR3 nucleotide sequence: TGTGCCAGCGGGGGACTAGCGGGAGGGGGGCAGTTCTTC.

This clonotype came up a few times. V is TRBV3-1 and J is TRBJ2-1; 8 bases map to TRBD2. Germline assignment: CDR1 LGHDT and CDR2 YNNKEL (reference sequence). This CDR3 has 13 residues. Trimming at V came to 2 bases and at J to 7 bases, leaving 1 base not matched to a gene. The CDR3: CASSQKRENEQFF. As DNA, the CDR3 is TGTGCCAGCAGCCAAAAGCGGGAGAATGAGCAGTTCTTC.

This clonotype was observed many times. The chain's CDR3 is CASSPPGAEAFF. In DNA, the CDR3 is TGTGCCAGCAGTCCGCCGGGGGCTGAAGCTTTCTTT. This chain connects TRBV6-6 to TRBJ1-1; D may be TRBD1 (5 bases). V lost 5 bases and J 6 bases, leaving 10 bases between the germline ends. This CDR3 is built from 12 residues. Germline V gene sequence: CDR1 MNHNY, CDR2 SVGAGI (reference sequence).

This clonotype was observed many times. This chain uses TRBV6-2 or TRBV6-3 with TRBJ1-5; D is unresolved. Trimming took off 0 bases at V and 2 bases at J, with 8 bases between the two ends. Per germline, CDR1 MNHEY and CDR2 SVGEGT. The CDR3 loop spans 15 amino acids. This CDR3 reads CASSYSRGGNQPQHF. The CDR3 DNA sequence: TGTGCCAGCAGTTACTCGAGAGGTGGCAATCAGCCCCAGCATTTT.

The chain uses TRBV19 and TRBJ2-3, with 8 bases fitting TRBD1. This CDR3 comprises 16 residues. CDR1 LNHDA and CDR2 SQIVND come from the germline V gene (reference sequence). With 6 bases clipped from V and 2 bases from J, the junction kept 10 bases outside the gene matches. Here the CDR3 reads CASRKPGTGDTDTQYF. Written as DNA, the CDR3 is TGTGCCAGTAGGAAACCCGGGACAGGAGACACAGATACGCAGTATTTT.

CDR3 protein: CATGPDGNNEQFF. The CDR3 nucleotides read TGTGCCACCGGACCGGACGGGAACAATGAGCAGTTCTTC. The chain has TRBV12-3 or TRBV12-4 and TRBJ2-1, with TRBD2 as a possible D gene (5 bases). Trimming took 10 bases from V and 5 from J, leaving 15 bases between them. The CDR3 extends over 13 amino acids.

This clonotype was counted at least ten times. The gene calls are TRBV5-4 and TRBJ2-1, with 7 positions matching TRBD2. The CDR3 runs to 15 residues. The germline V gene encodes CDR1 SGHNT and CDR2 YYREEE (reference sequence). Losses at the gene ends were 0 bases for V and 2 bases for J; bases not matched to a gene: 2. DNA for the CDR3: TGTGCCAGCAGCTTGGGGGAGGGCCCCTACAATGAGCAGTTCTTC. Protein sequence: CASSLGEGPYNEQFF.

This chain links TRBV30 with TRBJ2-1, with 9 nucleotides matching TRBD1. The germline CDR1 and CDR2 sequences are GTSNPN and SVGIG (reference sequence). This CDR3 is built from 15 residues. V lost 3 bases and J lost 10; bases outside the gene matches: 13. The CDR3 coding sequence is TGTGCCTGGAGCCCCGGGACAGGGTCCAATTTGGAGCAGTTCTTC. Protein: CAWSPGTGSNLEQFF. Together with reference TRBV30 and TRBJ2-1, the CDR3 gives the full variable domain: SQTIHQWPATLVQPVGSPLSLECTVEGTSNPNLYWYRQAAGRGLQLLFYSVGIGQISSEVPQNLSASRPQDRQFILSSKKLLLSDSGFYLCAWSPGTGSNLEQFFGPGTRLTVL.

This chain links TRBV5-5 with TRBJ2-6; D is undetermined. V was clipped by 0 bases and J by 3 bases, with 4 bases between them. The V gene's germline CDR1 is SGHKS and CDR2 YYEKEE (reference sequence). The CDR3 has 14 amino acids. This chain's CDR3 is CASSLGFGANVLTF. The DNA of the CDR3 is TGTGCCAGCAGCTTGGGTTTTGGGGCCAACGTCCTGACTTTC.

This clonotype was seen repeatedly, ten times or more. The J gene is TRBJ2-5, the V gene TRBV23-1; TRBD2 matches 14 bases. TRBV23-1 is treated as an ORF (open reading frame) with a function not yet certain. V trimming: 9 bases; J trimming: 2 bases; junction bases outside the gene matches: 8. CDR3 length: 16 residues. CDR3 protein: CARGTSGSERQETQYF. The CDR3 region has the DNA TGCGCCAGAGGGACTAGCGGGAGTGAGAGGCAAGAGACCCAGTACTTC.

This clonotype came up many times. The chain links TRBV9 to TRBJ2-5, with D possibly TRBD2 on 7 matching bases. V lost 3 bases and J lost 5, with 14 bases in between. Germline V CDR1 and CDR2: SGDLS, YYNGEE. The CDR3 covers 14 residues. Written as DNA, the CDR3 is TGTGCCAGCAGCGCCGGGGGGCTAGCGGAGACCCAGTACTTC. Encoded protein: CASSAGGLAETQYF.

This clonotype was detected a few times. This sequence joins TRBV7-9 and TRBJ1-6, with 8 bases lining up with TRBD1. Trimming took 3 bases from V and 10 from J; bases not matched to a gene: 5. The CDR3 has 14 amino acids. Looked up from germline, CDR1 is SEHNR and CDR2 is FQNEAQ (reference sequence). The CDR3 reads CASSLDRVGSPLHF. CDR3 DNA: TGTGCCAGCAGCTTGGACAGGGTTGGCTCACCCCTCCACTTT. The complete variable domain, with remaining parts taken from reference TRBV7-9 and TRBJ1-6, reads DTGVSQNPRHKITKRGQNVTFRCDPISEHNRLYWYRQTLGQGPEFLTYFQNEAQLEKSRLLSDRFSAERPKGSFSTLEIQRTEQGDSAMYLCASSLDRVGSPLHFGNGTRLTVT.

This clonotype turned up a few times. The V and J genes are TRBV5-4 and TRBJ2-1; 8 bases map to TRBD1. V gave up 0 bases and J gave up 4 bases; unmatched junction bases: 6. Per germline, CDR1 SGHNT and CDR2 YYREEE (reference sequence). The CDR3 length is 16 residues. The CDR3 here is CASSLARGQIYNEQFF. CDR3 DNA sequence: TGTGCCAGCAGCTTGGCCAGGGGGCAAATATACAATGAGCAGTTCTTC.

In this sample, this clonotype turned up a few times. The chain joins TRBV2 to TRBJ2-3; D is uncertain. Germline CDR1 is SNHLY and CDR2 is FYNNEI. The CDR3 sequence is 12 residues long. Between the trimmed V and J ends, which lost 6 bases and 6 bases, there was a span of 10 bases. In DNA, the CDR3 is TGTGCCAGCAGCCCGAGTCAGGATACGCAGTATTTT. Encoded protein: CASSPSQDTQYF.

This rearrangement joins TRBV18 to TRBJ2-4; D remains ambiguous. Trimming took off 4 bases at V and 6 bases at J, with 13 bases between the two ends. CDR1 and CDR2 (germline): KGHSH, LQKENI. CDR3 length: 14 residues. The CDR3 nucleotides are TGTGCCAGCTCACTGGGTGAGCCAGCAAACATTCAGTACTTC. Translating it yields CASSLGEPANIQYF.

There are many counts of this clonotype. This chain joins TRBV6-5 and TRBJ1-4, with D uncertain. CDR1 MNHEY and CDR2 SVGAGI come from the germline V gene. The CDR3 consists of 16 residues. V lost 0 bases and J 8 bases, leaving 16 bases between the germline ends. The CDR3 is CASSYSSRRAGEKLFF. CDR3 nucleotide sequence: TGTGCCAGCAGTTACTCGAGTCGAAGGGCAGGCGAAAAACTGTTTTTT.

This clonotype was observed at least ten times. DNA for the CDR3: TGCAGCGCCGTTGACAGGAGTGGAAACACCATATATTTT. Its protein product is CSAVDRSGNTIYF. The genes are TRBV29-1 and TRBJ1-3; a possible D gene is TRBD1 (6 bases). The CDR3 has 13 residues. The germline V gene has CDR1 SQVTM and CDR2 ANQGSEA. V gave up 7 bases and J gave up 3 bases, with 13 bases separating them.

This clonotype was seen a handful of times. Here the CDR3 DNA reads TGTGCCAGCAGCTTGCCCGGGGCGATTTCCTACGAGCAGTACTTC. Translated, it gives CASSLPGAISYEQYF. The J gene is TRBJ2-7, the V gene TRBV5-6; D might be TRBD1 or TRBD2, each matching 5 bases. This CDR3 contains 15 residues. V gave up 1 base and J gave up 1 base, with 12 bases separating them. Germline V gene sequence: CDR1 SGHDT, CDR2 YYEEEE.

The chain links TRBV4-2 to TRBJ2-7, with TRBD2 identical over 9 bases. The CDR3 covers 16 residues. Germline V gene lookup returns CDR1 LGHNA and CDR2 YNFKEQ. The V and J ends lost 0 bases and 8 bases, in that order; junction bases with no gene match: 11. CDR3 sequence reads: CASSQDTAGGIRQQYF. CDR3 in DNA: TGTGCCAGCAGCCAAGATACAGCGGGAGGAATAAGGCAGCAGTACTTC.

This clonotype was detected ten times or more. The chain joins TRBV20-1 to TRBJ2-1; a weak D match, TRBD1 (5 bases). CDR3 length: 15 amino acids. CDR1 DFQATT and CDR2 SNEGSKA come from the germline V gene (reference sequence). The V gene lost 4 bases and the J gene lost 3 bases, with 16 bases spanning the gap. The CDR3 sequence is CSAIRQPLDYNEQFF. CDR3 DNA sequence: TGCAGTGCTATAAGACAGCCCTTGGACTACAATGAGCAGTTCTTC.

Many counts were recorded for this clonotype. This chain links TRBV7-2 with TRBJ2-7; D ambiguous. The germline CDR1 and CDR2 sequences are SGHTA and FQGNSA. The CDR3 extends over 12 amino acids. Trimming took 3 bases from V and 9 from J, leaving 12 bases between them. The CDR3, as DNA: TGTGCCAGCAGCTTTACGGGCCGAGGGCAGTACTTC. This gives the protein CASSFTGRGQYF.

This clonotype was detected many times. The CDR3: CASSRRATDTQYF. CDR3 sequence (DNA): TGTGCCAGCAGCCGCCGGGCTACAGATACGCAGTATTTT. This rearrangement joins TRBV7-9 to TRBJ2-3; unclear D gene. This CDR3 is 13 amino acids long. Trimming shortened V by 5 bases and J by 3 bases, and 9 bases separated the two germline ends. The germline CDR1 and CDR2 sequences are SEHNR and FQNEAQ (reference sequence).